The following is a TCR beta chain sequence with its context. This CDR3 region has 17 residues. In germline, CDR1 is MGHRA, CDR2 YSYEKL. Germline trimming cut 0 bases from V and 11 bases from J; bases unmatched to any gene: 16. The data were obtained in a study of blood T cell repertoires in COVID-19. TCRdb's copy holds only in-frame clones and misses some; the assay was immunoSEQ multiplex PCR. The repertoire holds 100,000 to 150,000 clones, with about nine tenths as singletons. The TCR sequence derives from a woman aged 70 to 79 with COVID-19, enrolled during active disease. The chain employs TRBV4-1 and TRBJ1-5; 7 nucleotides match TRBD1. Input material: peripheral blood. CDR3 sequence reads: CASSQDIRRTGLGSQHF. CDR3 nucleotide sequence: TGCGCCAGCAGCCAAGATATTCGGCGGACAGGCCTCGGATCCCAGCATTTT.